Each of the 24 T cell receptor beta chains below was sequenced from the same sample in a study of blood T cell repertoires in COVID-19. The protocol was immunoSEQ multiplex PCR, while the TCRdb copy is restricted to in-frame clones and leaves out a portion. The sample lists approximately 220,000 clones; 80% to 90% were seen once. Sequencing was carried out using PBMCs or T cells enriched from blood (not recorded which). Source of these receptors: a woman aged 40 to 49 with acute COVID-19.

This clone has a handful of counts. The chain carries TRBV4-1 and TRBJ2-1; the match to TRBD2 covers 11 bases. This CDR3 is 16 amino acids long. V lost 4 bases to trimming and J lost 8 bases; unmatched junction nucleotides: 10. Germline CDR1 MGHRA, CDR2 YSYEKL. CDR3 nucleotides: TGCGCCAGCAGCCCAAAGTCGACTAGCGGGATGGATGAGCAGTTCTTC. Translation: CASSPKSTSGMDEQFF.

V gene TRBV7-3 combines with J gene TRBJ2-7; maybe TRBD1 (5 bases). Germline CDR1 reads SGHTA; CDR2 reads FQGTGA. CDR3 length: 15 residues. The germline V and J ends were trimmed by 2 bases and 2 bases, with 13 bases remaining between them. The CDR3 DNA is TGTGCCAGCAGCTTAGGTGGGGCCCGTGCCTACGAGCAGTACTTC. It encodes CASSLGGARAYEQYF.

The V gene is TRBV6-4, the J gene TRBJ2-3; 9 bases are shared with TRBD2. The CDR3 is made up of 16 amino acids. CDR1 is MRHNA, CDR2 SNTAGT, per germline. V gave up 3 bases and J gave up 2 bases; unmatched junction bases: 6. This CDR3 is CASSEGLAFSTDTQYF. The DNA of the CDR3 is TGTGCCAGCAGTGAGGGACTAGCTTTCTCCACAGATACGCAGTATTTT.

This chain connects TRBV5-1 to TRBJ1-5; 9 bases fit TRBD1. From germline, CDR1 is SGHRS and CDR2 YFSETQ. The CDR3 extends over 15 amino acids. V lost 4 bases and J lost 2; bases outside the gene matches: 4. This chain's CDR3 is CASSMTGGRNQPQHF. The DNA of the CDR3 is TGCGCCAGCAGCATGACAGGGGGTCGCAATCAGCCCCAGCATTTT.

The chain links TRBV28 to TRBJ1-5; TRBD1 matches at 11 bases. The CDR3 runs to 15 residues. The germline gives CDR1 MDHEN, CDR2 SYDVKM. The V segment lost 6 bases and the J segment 6 bases; nucleotides outside the gene matches: 7. CDR3 amino acids: CASSRDRGEGQPQHF. The DNA for the CDR3 is TGTGCCAGCAGCAGGGACAGGGGGGAAGGTCAGCCCCAGCATTTT. Looking up the rest from reference TRBV28 and TRBJ1-5 gives the full variable domain: DVKVTQSSRYLVKRTGEKVFLECVQDMDHENMFWYRQDPGLGLRLIYFSYDVKMKEKGDIPEGYSVSREKKERFSLILESASTNQTSMYLCASSRDRGEGQPQHFGDGTRLSIL.

The V gene is TRBV6-1, the J gene TRBJ1-1, with TRBD1 as a possible D gene (5 bases). The germline CDR1 and CDR2 sequences are MNHNS and SASEGT. V was pared by 0 bases and J by 2 bases, with 13 bases between. The CDR3 has 16 residues. CDR3 in DNA: TGTGCCAGCAGTGAAGCGCACCTCAGGGTAAACACTGAAGCTTTCTTT. Its protein product is CASSEAHLRVNTEAFF.

This rearrangement joins TRBV7-8 to TRBJ2-3; D is unresolved. The V and J ends lost 2 bases and 0 bases respectively, with 3 bases between them. Germline V gene data show CDR1 as SGHVS and CDR2 as FQNEAQ. The CDR3 is made up of 13 amino acids. Written as DNA, the CDR3 is TGTGCCAGCAGCTTACAGAGCACAGATACGCAGTATTTT. It yields the protein CASSLQSTDTQYF.

The chain couples TRBV5-6 to TRBJ2-3; 7 positions match TRBD2. The CDR3 sequence is 16 residues long. CDR1 and CDR2 (germline): SGHDT, YYEEEE. With 3 bases clipped from V and 0 bases from J, the junction kept 7 bases outside the gene matches. CDR3 nucleotides: TGTGCCAGCAGCTCCCCGGGACTACCTAGCACAGATACGCAGTATTTT. Its protein product is CASSSPGLPSTDTQYF.

This sequence joins TRBV27 and TRBJ2-6; D is uncertain. Germline V gene lookup returns CDR1 MNHEY and CDR2 SMNVEV (reference sequence). Trimming took 0 bases from V and 2 from J, leaving 5 bases between them. The CDR3 extends over 15 amino acids. CDR3 in amino acids: CASSLSRAGANVLTF. The CDR3 nucleotides are TGTGCCAGCAGTTTATCTCGGGCTGGGGCCAACGTCCTGACTTTC.

This clone has a handful of counts. The V gene is TRBV6-5, the J gene TRBJ2-7, with 9 bases lining up with TRBD2. After removal of 2 bases from V and 4 bases from J, the junction contained 6 bases not matched to a gene. The CDR3 sequence is 15 residues long. The germline V gene encodes CDR1 MNHEY and CDR2 SVGAGI. CDR3 bases: TGTGCCAGCAGTTACGGTAGCGGGAGCAAATACGAGCAGTACTTC. As protein: CASSYGSGSKYEQYF.

The V and J genes are TRBV3-1 (or the pseudogene TRBV3-2) and TRBJ1-3; TRBD1 matches at 7 bases. The CDR3 spans 14 residues. From germline, CDR1 is LGHDT and CDR2 YNNKEL (reference sequence). V trimming: 3 bases; J trimming: 4 bases; junction bases outside the gene matches: 3. CDR3 sequence reads: CASSQTGIGNTIYF. The CDR3 DNA reads TGTGCCAGCAGCCAGACAGGGATCGGAAACACCATATATTTT.

The chain recombines TRBV29-1 with TRBJ2-7; 7 bases match TRBD1. Germline V gene data show CDR1 as SQVTM and CDR2 as ANQGSEA. After removal of 3 bases from V and 2 bases from J, the junction contained 4 bases not matched to a gene. CDR3 length equals 13 residues. The CDR3 nucleotides read TGCAGCGTTGAGGGGGACAGAACCTACGAGCAGTACTTC. It specifies CSVEGDRTYEQYF.

This clone was seen only once. V gene TRBV27 combines with J gene TRBJ2-3; 11 bases agree with TRBD2. Germline CDR1 reads MNHEY; CDR2 reads SMNVEV (reference sequence). J lost 8 bases, V lost 6 bases, and 10 bases had no gene match. The length of the CDR3 is 15 residues. CDR3 sequence (DNA): TGTGCCAGCAGGGTAGCGGGAGGGCCCGGGGGTACGCAGTATTTT. Translated: CASRVAGGPGGTQYF.

The rearrangement uses TRBV6-2 or TRBV6-3 and TRBJ2-1, with 11 nucleotides matching TRBD2. Germline CDR1 reads MNHEY; CDR2 reads SVGEGT. V was clipped by 2 bases and J by 6 bases; unmatched bases: 12. This CDR3 is 18 amino acids long. The chain's CDR3 is CASSYPPGSSGRRNEQFF. The CDR3 nucleotides are TGTGCCAGCAGTTACCCCCCCGGATCTAGCGGGAGGCGCAATGAGCAGTTCTTC.

The genes are TRBV9 and TRBJ2-1; TRBD1 is a possible D gene (6 bases). The V gene lost 8 bases and the J gene lost 5 bases, with 17 bases spanning the gap. The CDR3 spans 14 residues. Looked up from germline, CDR1 is SGDLS and CDR2 is YYNGEE. The CDR3 is CASTDRPGNNEQFF. CDR3 DNA: TGTGCCAGTACTGACAGGCCGGGGAACAATGAGCAGTTCTTC.

This sequence joins TRBV14 and TRBJ2-4, with TRBD2 identical over 14 bases. After removal of 4 bases from V and 4 bases from J, the junction contained 21 bases not matched to a gene. Looked up from germline, CDR1 is SGHDN and CDR2 is FVKESK. The CDR3 is 22 residues long. For the CDR3, the DNA is TGTGCCAGCAGCCCTGGACTAGCGGGAGGCCCCGTTAGTGAAGGGCGAAAAAACATTCAGTACTTC. The encoded protein is CASSPGLAGGPVSEGRKNIQYF.

The chain has TRBV9 and TRBJ2-7; D perhaps matches TRBD1 (8 bases). This CDR3 is built from 14 residues. Germline V CDR1 and CDR2: SGDLS, YYNGEE. The V end lost 4 bases, the J end lost 9 bases, and 20 bases lay between the germline ends. CDR3 nucleotide sequence: TGTGCCAGCAGCCCCGGGACAGGAGGACTAGGGCAGTACTTC. Translation: CASSPGTGGLGQYF.

The rearrangement joins TRBV27 to TRBJ2-2, with D possibly matching TRBD2 (5 bases). Germline lookup yields CDR1 MNHEY and CDR2 SMNVEV (reference sequence). The germline V and J ends were trimmed by 5 bases and 5 bases, with 18 bases remaining between them. CDR3 length: 16 residues. The CDR3 here is CASSPDRTPRTGELFF. CDR3 sequence (DNA): TGTGCCAGCAGTCCCGACCGGACTCCCCGAACCGGGGAGCTGTTTTTT.

The count of this clone is one. The V and J genes are TRBV9 and TRBJ2-1, with TRBD2 identical over 9 bases. Germline V gene lookup returns CDR1 SGDLS and CDR2 YYNGEE. V was pared by 0 bases and J by 10 bases, with 5 bases of the junction left unmatched. The CDR3 extends over 14 amino acids. CDR3 DNA: TGTGCCAGCAGCGTAGGCGGGAGGGCCCAAGAGCAGTTCTTC. Encoded protein: CASSVGGRAQEQFF.

The CDR3 DNA sequence: TGTGCCAGCAGCTCTCTGGCGGGAGGGGGATACAATGAGCAGTTCTTC. Amino acid sequence: CASSSLAGGGYNEQFF. J is TRBJ2-1 and V is TRBV13, with TRBD2 matching over 9 bases. Trimming at V came to 4 bases and at J to 4 bases, leaving 8 bases not matched to a gene. CDR3 length: 16 residues. Germline V gives CDR1 PRHDT, CDR2 FYEKMQ (reference sequence).

This chain joins TRBV5-6 and TRBJ2-3, with 8 bases identical to TRBD2. Trimming at V came to 1 base and at J to 6 bases, leaving 1 base not matched to a gene. The CDR3 sequence is 13 residues long. Germline V lookup: CDR1 SGHDT, CDR2 YYEEEE. Written as DNA, the CDR3 is TGTGCCAGCAGCTTGCGGGGGGGCGATACGCAGTATTTT. Protein: CASSLRGGDTQYF.

This CDR3 reads CASSPSTPGTGPDGYTF. The CDR3 region has the DNA TGTGCCAGCTCACCAAGCACGCCCGGGACAGGGCCGGATGGCTACACCTTC. The chain links TRBV18 to TRBJ1-2; 9 nucleotides match TRBD1. The CDR3 covers 17 residues. The germline CDR1 and CDR2 sequences are KGHSH and LQKENI. V lost 2 bases and J lost 6; bases outside the gene matches: 13.

The chain links TRBV5-1 to TRBJ2-2; tentatively, D is TRBD1 (7 bases). Germline loops: CDR1 SGHRS, CDR2 YFSETQ. The ends were cut back, 1 base at V and 5 bases at J, with 15 bases in the middle. This CDR3 has 16 amino acids. The CDR3 is CASSLQASGGTGELFF. In DNA form, the CDR3 reads TGCGCCAGCAGCTTGCAGGCGTCAGGGGGGACCGGGGAGCTGTTTTTT.

The chain carries TRBV29-1 and TRBJ2-3, with D uncertain. Germline CDR1 SQVTM, CDR2 ANQGSEA. V was shortened by 2 bases and J by 0 bases, with 9 bases between the two germline ends. The CDR3 is made up of 14 amino acids. The CDR3 region has the DNA TGCAGCGTTGAACTAGGTTCTAGCACAGATACGCAGTATTTT. It translates to CSVELGSSTDTQYF.